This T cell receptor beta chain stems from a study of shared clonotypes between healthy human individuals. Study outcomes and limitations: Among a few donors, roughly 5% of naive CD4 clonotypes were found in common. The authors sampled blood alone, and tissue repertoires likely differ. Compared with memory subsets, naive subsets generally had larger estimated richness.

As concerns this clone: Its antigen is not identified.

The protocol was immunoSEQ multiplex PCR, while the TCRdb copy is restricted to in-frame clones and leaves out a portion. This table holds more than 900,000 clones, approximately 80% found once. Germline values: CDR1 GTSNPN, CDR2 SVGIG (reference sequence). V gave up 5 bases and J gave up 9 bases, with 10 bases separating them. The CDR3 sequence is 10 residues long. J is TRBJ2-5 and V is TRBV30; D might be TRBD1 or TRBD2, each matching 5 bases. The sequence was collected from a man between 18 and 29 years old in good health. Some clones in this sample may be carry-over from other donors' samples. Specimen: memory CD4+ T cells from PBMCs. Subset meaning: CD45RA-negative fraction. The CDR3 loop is CAWGGEAQYF. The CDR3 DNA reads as TGTGCCTGGGGGGGTGAGGCCCAGTACTTC.